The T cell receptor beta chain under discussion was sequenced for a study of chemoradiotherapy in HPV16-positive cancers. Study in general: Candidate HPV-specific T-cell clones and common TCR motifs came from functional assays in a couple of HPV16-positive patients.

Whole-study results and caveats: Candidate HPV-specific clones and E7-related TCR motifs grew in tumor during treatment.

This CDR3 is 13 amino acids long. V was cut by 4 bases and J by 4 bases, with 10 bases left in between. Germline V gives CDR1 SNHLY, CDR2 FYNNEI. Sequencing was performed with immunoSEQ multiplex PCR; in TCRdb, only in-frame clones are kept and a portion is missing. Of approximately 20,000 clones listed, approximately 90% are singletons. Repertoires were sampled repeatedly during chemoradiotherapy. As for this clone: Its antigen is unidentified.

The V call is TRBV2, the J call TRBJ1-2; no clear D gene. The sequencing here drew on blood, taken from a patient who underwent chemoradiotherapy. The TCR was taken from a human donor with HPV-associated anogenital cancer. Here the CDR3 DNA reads TGTGCCAGCAGTGCGGACGGGCTCTATGGCTACACCTTC. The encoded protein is CASSADGLYGYTF.